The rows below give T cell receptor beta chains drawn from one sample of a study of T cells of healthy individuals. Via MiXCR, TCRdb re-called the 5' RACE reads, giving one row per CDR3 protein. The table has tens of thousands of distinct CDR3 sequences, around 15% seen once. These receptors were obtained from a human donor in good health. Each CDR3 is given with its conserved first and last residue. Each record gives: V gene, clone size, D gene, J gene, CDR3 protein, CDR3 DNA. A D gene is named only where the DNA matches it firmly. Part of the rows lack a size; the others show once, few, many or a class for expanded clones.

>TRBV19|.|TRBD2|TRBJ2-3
CASSRQRGGRPDTQYF
TGTGCCAGTAGTAGACAGCGGGGGGGCCGACCAGATACGCAGTATTTT
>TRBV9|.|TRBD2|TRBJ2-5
CASSDGAGGIQETQYF
TGTGCCAGCAGCGACGGGGCGGGGGGCATTCAAGAGACCCAGTACTTC
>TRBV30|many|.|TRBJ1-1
CAWNRMQAFF
TGTGCCTGGAATCGGATGCAAGCTTTCTTT
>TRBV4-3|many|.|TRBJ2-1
CASSQDRQLLYNEQFF
TGCGCCAGCAGCCAAGATAGGCAGCTTTTGTACAATGAGCAGTTCTTC
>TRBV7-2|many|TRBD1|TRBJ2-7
CASSPRGDRGAPYF
TGTGCCAGCAGCCCCCGGGGCGACAGGGGGGCTCCGTACTTC
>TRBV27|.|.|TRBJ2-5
CASSLAWGETQYF
TGTGCCAGCAGCTTGGCCTGGGGCGAGACCCAGTACTTC
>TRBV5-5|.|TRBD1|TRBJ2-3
CASSLGIGQGADTQYF
TGTGCCAGCAGCTTGGGAATCGGTCAGGGGGCAGATACGCAGTATTTT
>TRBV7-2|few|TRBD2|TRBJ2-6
CASSARTSGRKTGANVLTF
TGTGCCAGCAGCGCGCGGACTAGCGGGAGGAAAACTGGGGCCAACGTCCTGACTTTC
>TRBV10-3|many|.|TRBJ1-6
CAISERQSQDSPLHF
TGTGCCATCAGTGAGCGGCAGTCACAGGATTCACCCCTCCACTTT
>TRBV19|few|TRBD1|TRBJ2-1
CASSIIQGGNEQFF
TGTGCCAGTAGTATTATACAGGGGGGCAATGAGCAGTTCTTC
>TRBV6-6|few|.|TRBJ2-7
CASSRGSYYEQYF
TGTGCCAGCAGCCGGGGTAGCTACTACGAGCAGTACTTC
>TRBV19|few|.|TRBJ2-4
CASNPTVLKNIQYF
TGTGCCAGTAACCCGACAGTGCTCAAAAACATTCAGTACTTC
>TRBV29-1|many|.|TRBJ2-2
CSASKGRATGELFF
TGCAGCGCCTCAAAGGGCAGGGCCACCGGGGAGCTGTTTTTT
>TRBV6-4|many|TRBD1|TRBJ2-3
CATGQGHTDTQYF
TGTGCCACCGGACAGGGACACACAGATACGCAGTATTTT
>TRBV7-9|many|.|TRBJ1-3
CASSSWQGSVNTIYF
TGTGCCAGCAGCTCCTGGCAGGGTTCAGTAAACACCATATATTTT
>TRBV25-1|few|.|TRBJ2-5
CASSELLGGETQYF
TGTGCCAGCAGTGAATTACTGGGGGGAGAGACCCAGTACTTC
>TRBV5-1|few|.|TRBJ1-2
CASSLAGQGGSYGYTF
TGCGCCAGCAGCTTGGCCGGTCAGGGAGGGAGCTATGGCTACACCTTC
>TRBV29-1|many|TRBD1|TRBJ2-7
CSVVGQDSYEQYF
TGCAGCGTAGTCGGACAGGACTCCTACGAGCAGTACTTC
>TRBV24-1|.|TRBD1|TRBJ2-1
CASDALTGSNEQFF
TGTGCCTCCGATGCCCTGACAGGGAGCAATGAGCAGTTCTTC
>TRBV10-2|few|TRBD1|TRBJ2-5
CAASGQGRETQYF
TGCGCCGCATCGGGACAGGGAAGGGAGACCCAGTACTTC
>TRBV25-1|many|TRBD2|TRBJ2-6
CASSDSGRGGANVLTF
TGTGCCAGCAGTGACTCCGGGAGGGGTGGGGCCAACGTCCTGACTTTC
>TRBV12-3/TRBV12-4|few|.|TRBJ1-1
CATQFGGGTEAFF
TGTGCCACCCAGTTTGGGGGAGGCACTGAAGCTTTCTTT